A single T cell receptor (beta chain) is shown here with its context. Per the study methods: Reference gene primer amplification gave estimated nucleated cell counts. Measured with immunoSEQ multiplex PCR; TCRdb has only the in-frame clones, and not every one. D and trimming come from the DNA, and the V and J calls and clone size come from that table. The sample lists about 480,000 clones, approximately 88% seen once, with around 12% in the top ten. The sample belongs to a study of blood T cell repertoires in COVID-19. The wider study: COVID-19 samples collected from the United States, Italy and Spain covered acute and convalescent phases. The cDNA or gDNA used as material had been derived from T cells, B-cell-depleted T cells, or PBMCs.

CDR1 is MNHEY, CDR2 SMNVEV, per germline (reference sequence). CDR3 length: 16 residues. V lost 4 bases, J lost 5 bases, and 17 bases lay in between. Sequences were obtained from peripheral blood. This sequence joins TRBV27 and TRBJ2-2; D ambiguous. This sequence was found in a woman in her forties or fifties with COVID-19, enrolled during active disease. The CDR3 DNA reads as TGTGCCAGCAGTTCACTCGGATCCCTCGGGACCGGGGAGCTGTTTTTT. This codes for CASSSLGSLGTGELFF.